Sequencing of this T cell receptor (beta chain) was carried out in a study of T cells after yellow fever vaccination. Study-level findings and limits: A small proportion of clonotypes was detected in both the CD4 and CD8 compartments.

TCRdb reprocessed the 5' RACE reads via MiXCR and lists one record per CDR3 protein. The sample includes a few hundred thousand distinct CDR3 sequences, around 20% of them seen just once. V shed 6 bases and J 5 bases; nucleotides not matched to a gene: 9. Germline lookup yields CDR1 SNHLY and CDR2 FYNNEI. The CDR3 totals 16 residues. This clonotype was counted a few times. Its antigen remains unidentified. The specimen comprised PBMCs, sampled before the yellow fever booster vaccination. The V call is TRBV2, the J call TRBJ2-1, with 11 bases that match TRBD1. The clonotype comes from a man aged 18 to 30 who received the YFV17D yellow fever vaccine. CDR3 DNA: TGTGCCAGCAGCCTACTCCGGGACAGGGGGAACAATGAGCAGTTCTTC. Translated, it gives CASSLLRDRGNNEQFF.